Listed below are T cell receptor beta chains from one sample, sequenced in a study of cytomegalovirus exposure and HLA in healthy donors. Clones were sequenced by immunoSEQ multiplex PCR, and TCRdb holds only the in-frame ones, with some missing. The sample consists of more than 110,000 clones, roughly 65% of them appearing once. The material sequenced was PBMCs. Receptor source: a young woman in good health and CMV-seronegative. The CDR3 runs from the conserved cysteine through the conserved F or W. The order of the fields is D gene, J gene, clone size, CDR3 length, V gene, CDR3 protein, CDR3 DNA. The D gene is left open where the match is weak. Size values are once, few and many counts, or a class for expanded clones, and some rows have none.

d_call: TRBD1
j_call: TRBJ2-2
clone_size: NA
cdr3_length: 16
v_call: TRBV5-4
cdr3_aa: CASRATGTGLTGELFF
cdr3_nt: TGTGCCAGCAGAGCCACTGGGACAGGACTCACCGGGGAGCTGTTTTTT

d_call: NA
j_call: TRBJ1-5
clone_size: NA
cdr3_length: 16
v_call: TRBV18
cdr3_aa: CASSPEAMRFNQPQHF
cdr3_nt: TGTGCCAGCTCACCAGAGGCGATGCGGTTCAATCAGCCCCAGCATTTT

d_call: NA
j_call: TRBJ1-3
clone_size: few
cdr3_length: 14
v_call: TRBV19
cdr3_aa: CASSMGPSGSTIYF
cdr3_nt: TGTGCCAGTAGTATGGGCCCGAGTGGGAGCACCATATATTTT

d_call: TRBD1
j_call: TRBJ1-1
clone_size: NA
cdr3_length: 15
v_call: TRBV5-6
cdr3_aa: CASSLGQGVGTEAFF
cdr3_nt: TGTGCCAGCAGCTTAGGACAGGGGGTGGGCACTGAAGCTTTCTTT

d_call: TRBD1
j_call: TRBJ2-3
clone_size: NA
cdr3_length: 13
v_call: TRBV6-1
cdr3_aa: CASSRTGSDTQYF
cdr3_nt: TGTGCCAGCAGCAGGACAGGGTCAGATACGCAGTATTTT

d_call: TRBD1
j_call: TRBJ1-5
clone_size: NA
cdr3_length: 15
v_call: TRBV10-3
cdr3_aa: CAISGGQGLNQPQHF
cdr3_nt: TGTGCCATCAGCGGAGGACAGGGACTCAATCAGCCCCAGCATTTT

d_call: TRBD2
j_call: TRBJ2-3
clone_size: NA
cdr3_length: 18
v_call: TRBV5-1
cdr3_aa: CASSPTFSGRSMADTQYF
cdr3_nt: TGCGCCAGCAGCCCGACGTTTAGCGGGAGGTCCATGGCAGATACGCAGTATTTT

d_call: NA
j_call: TRBJ1-2
clone_size: few
cdr3_length: 15
v_call: TRBV4-2
cdr3_aa: CASSQVAGLFYGYTF
cdr3_nt: TGTGCCAGCAGCCAAGTGGCAGGCCTATTCTATGGCTACACCTTC

d_call: TRBD1
j_call: TRBJ1-6
clone_size: NA
cdr3_length: 15
v_call: TRBV6-5
cdr3_aa: CASSYSGQGNSPLHF
cdr3_nt: TGTGCCAGCAGTTACTCTGGACAGGGGAATTCACCCCTCCACTTT

d_call: TRBD1
j_call: TRBJ1-4
clone_size: NA
cdr3_length: 14
v_call: TRBV30
cdr3_aa: CAWNRPGQNEKLFF
cdr3_nt: TGTGCCTGGAATAGACCGGGACAGAATGAAAAACTGTTTTTT

d_call: TRBD2
j_call: TRBJ2-1
clone_size: NA
cdr3_length: 18
v_call: TRBV27
cdr3_aa: CASTLKSGGLAGYNEQFF
cdr3_nt: TGTGCCAGCACCCTCAAATCAGGGGGACTAGCGGGTTACAATGAGCAGTTCTTC

d_call: TRBD1
j_call: TRBJ2-1
clone_size: NA
cdr3_length: 16
v_call: TRBV7-9
cdr3_aa: CASSPRDSSSYNEQFF
cdr3_nt: TGTGCCAGCAGCCCCCGGGACAGTTCCTCCTACAATGAGCAGTTCTTC

d_call: NA
j_call: TRBJ2-6
clone_size: NA
cdr3_length: 13
v_call: TRBV29-1
cdr3_aa: CSAQRTGANVLTF
cdr3_nt: TGCAGCGCCCAGAGGACTGGGGCCAACGTCCTGACTTTC

d_call: TRBD2
j_call: TRBJ2-1
clone_size: NA
cdr3_length: 14
v_call: TRBV5-1
cdr3_aa: CASSPGLADNEQFF
cdr3_nt: TGCGCCAGCAGCCCGGGACTAGCGGACAATGAGCAGTTCTTC

d_call: TRBD1
j_call: TRBJ2-4
clone_size: NA
cdr3_length: 16
v_call: TRBV28
cdr3_aa: CASSSGQGALGNIQYF
cdr3_nt: TGTGCCAGCAGTTCGGGACAGGGGGCGCTGGGAAACATTCAGTACTTC

d_call: NA
j_call: TRBJ1-5
clone_size: NA
cdr3_length: 14
v_call: TRBV5-1
cdr3_aa: CASSLGESNQPQHF
cdr3_nt: TGCGCCAGCAGCTTGGGTGAGAGCAATCAGCCCCAGCATTTT

d_call: NA
j_call: TRBJ2-1
clone_size: NA
cdr3_length: 15
v_call: TRBV9
cdr3_aa: CASSPRTGSYDEQFF
cdr3_nt: TGTGCCAGCAGCCCCCGGACTGGATCCTACGATGAGCAGTTCTTC

d_call: TRBD1
j_call: TRBJ1-5
clone_size: NA
cdr3_length: 19
v_call: TRBV6-1
cdr3_aa: CASSEAQDRGAFWNQPQHF
cdr3_nt: TGTGCCAGCAGTGAAGCGCAGGACAGGGGCGCGTTTTGGAATCAGCCCCAGCATTTT

d_call: NA
j_call: TRBJ2-7
clone_size: few
cdr3_length: 15
v_call: TRBV7-2
cdr3_aa: CASTTQGLANYEQYF
cdr3_nt: TGTGCCAGCACTACCCAGGGCCTAGCGAACTACGAGCAGTACTTC

d_call: TRBD2
j_call: TRBJ2-3
clone_size: NA
cdr3_length: 18
v_call: TRBV5-1
cdr3_aa: CASSLAVAGGPSTDTQYF
cdr3_nt: TGCGCCAGCAGCTTGGCGGTAGCGGGGGGCCCCAGCACAGATACGCAGTATTTT

d_call: TRBD1
j_call: TRBJ1-5
clone_size: NA
cdr3_length: 14
v_call: TRBV9
cdr3_aa: CASSATGGLQPQHF
cdr3_nt: TGTGCCAGCAGCGCGACAGGGGGCTTGCAGCCCCAGCATTTT

d_call: NA
j_call: TRBJ1-5
clone_size: NA
cdr3_length: 13
v_call: TRBV2
cdr3_aa: CASSVVVNQPQHF
cdr3_nt: TGTGCCAGCAGTGTTGTCGTAAATCAGCCCCAGCATTTT

d_call: NA
j_call: TRBJ1-2
clone_size: NA
cdr3_length: 14
v_call: TRBV7-9
cdr3_aa: CASSAIGEGVGYTF
cdr3_nt: TGTGCCAGCAGCGCAATTGGTGAGGGAGTCGGCTACACCTTC

d_call: NA
j_call: TRBJ2-1
clone_size: NA
cdr3_length: 15
v_call: TRBV6-5
cdr3_aa: CASSPTRSSYNEQFF
cdr3_nt: TGTGCCAGCAGCCCTACGAGGAGCTCCTACAATGAGCAGTTCTTC

d_call: NA
j_call: TRBJ1-1
clone_size: NA
cdr3_length: 16
v_call: TRBV5-1
cdr3_aa: CASSPRLRGLGTEAFF
cdr3_nt: TGCGCCAGCAGCCCAAGGTTGCGGGGGCTCGGGACTGAAGCTTTCTTT

d_call: NA
j_call: TRBJ2-3
clone_size: NA
cdr3_length: 15
v_call: TRBV2
cdr3_aa: CASILSAVSTDTQYF
cdr3_nt: TGTGCCAGCATCCTCTCAGCGGTGAGCACAGATACGCAGTATTTT

d_call: TRBD2
j_call: TRBJ2-1
clone_size: few
cdr3_length: 13
v_call: TRBV30
cdr3_aa: CAWAPGLGVEQFF
cdr3_nt: TGTGCCTGGGCACCGGGACTAGGAGTTGAGCAGTTCTTC

d_call: TRBD2
j_call: TRBJ2-3
clone_size: NA
cdr3_length: 20
v_call: TRBV9
cdr3_aa: CASSVHAQLLAGGSTDTQYF
cdr3_nt: TGTGCCAGCAGCGTCCACGCCCAACTACTAGCGGGGGGTAGCACAGATACGCAGTATTTT

d_call: NA
j_call: TRBJ1-2
clone_size: once
cdr3_length: 12
v_call: TRBV7-8
cdr3_aa: CASSLGDYGYTF
cdr3_nt: TGTGCCAGCAGCCTAGGCGACTATGGCTACACCTTC

d_call: TRBD2
j_call: TRBJ2-1
clone_size: few
cdr3_length: 15
v_call: TRBV18
cdr3_aa: CASSGPGGAYNEQFF
cdr3_nt: TGTGCCAGCTCAGGCCCCGGGGGGGCCTACAATGAGCAGTTCTTC

d_call: TRBD1
j_call: TRBJ1-6
clone_size: once
cdr3_length: 15
v_call: TRBV4-2
cdr3_aa: CASSQAAQGGSPLHF
cdr3_nt: TGTGCCAGCAGCCAAGCCGCACAGGGGGGATCACCCCTCCACTTT

d_call: TRBD2
j_call: TRBJ2-4
clone_size: NA
cdr3_length: 16
v_call: TRBV5-4
cdr3_aa: CASSSPGAGGKNIQYF
cdr3_nt: TGTGCCAGCAGCTCCCCGGGAGCGGGGGGCAAAAACATTCAGTACTTC

d_call: NA
j_call: TRBJ2-3
clone_size: NA
cdr3_length: 15
v_call: TRBV29-1
cdr3_aa: CSAEKQGFGTDTQYF
cdr3_nt: TGCAGCGCCGAGAAACAGGGTTTTGGCACAGATACGCAGTATTTT